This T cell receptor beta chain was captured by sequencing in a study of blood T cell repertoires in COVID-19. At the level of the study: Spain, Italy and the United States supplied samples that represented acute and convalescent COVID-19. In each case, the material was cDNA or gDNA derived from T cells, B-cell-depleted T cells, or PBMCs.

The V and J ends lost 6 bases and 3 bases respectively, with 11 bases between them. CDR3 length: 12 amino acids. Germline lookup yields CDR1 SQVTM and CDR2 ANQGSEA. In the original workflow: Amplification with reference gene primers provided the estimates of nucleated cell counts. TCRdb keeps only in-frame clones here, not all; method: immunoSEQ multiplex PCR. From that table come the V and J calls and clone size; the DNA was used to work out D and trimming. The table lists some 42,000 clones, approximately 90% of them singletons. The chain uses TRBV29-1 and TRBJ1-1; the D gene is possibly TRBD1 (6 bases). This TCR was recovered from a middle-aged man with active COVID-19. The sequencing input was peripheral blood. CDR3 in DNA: TGCAGCGTGGCCCCAGGGGACACTGAAGCTTTCTTT. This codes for CSVAPGDTEAFF.